This paragraph reports one TCR beta chain. In the authors' methods: For the immunoSEQ data, sequences were junction-only without quality scores, so filtering differed. Libraries were prepared by immunoSEQ multiplex PCR; TCRdb keeps only in-frame clonotypes and omits some of them. V and J calls and clone size come straight from that table; D and trimming were deduced from the DNA. This sample has 550,000 to 800,000 clones, with over 65% found just once. This entry is derived from a study of shared clonotypes between healthy human individuals. The V gene's germline CDR1 is SGHAT and CDR2 FQNNGV. The ends were cut back, 0 bases at V and 6 bases at J, with 15 bases in the middle. There are 15 residues in the CDR3.

What was sequenced was memory CD4+ T cells sorted from blood. The subset here: CD45RA-negative fraction. The TCR originated in a woman in her 30s in good health. The V call is TRBV11-2, the J call TRBJ2-7, with D perhaps matching TRBD1 or TRBD2 (5 bases each). Written as DNA, the CDR3 is TGTGCCAGCAGCTTAGACCCCCGAGGGGCGCCCGAGCAGTACTTC. It is translated as CASSLDPRGAPEQYF.